This T cell receptor (beta chain) was sequenced during a study of cytomegalovirus exposure and HLA in healthy donors. CDR1 and CDR2 from the germline V gene are SGHAT and FQNNGV. This CDR3 is 12 amino acids long. Trimming removed 5 bases from V and 11 bases from J; junction bases left unmatched: 4. Both 60 Vbeta primers and 13 Jbeta primers went into the PCR. Produced via immunoSEQ multiplex PCR; TCRdb's table is partial and in-frame only. The table has nearly 200,000 clones, around 73% seen once. The study's findings and limits: Beyond CMV serostatus, there was no information to go on about immune exposure.

Remarks on this clone: Its antigen is not known.

The rearrangement uses TRBV11-2 and TRBJ1-1; 11 bases fit TRBD1. The sequenced sample consisted of PBMCs. The clonotype comes from a woman between 25 and 40 years old in good health and CMV-seropositive. CDR3 DNA sequence: TGTGCCAGCAGCCTAGGACAGGGGGCGGCTTTCTTT. It specifies CASSLGQGAAFF.